This is a list of T cell receptor beta chains from one sample in a study of siplizumab effects on memory and regulatory T cells. TCRdb's table, derived via immunoSEQ multiplex PCR, lists solely in-frame clones and lacks some. This sample yields 95,000 to 100,000 clones, of which around nine tenths are seen a single time; around 12% belongs to the top ten. Sequenced material: non-Treg CD4+ T cells sorted from blood. These TCRs come from a human donor in good health. CDR3s include the opening cysteine and the closing phenylalanine or tryptophan. The D gene is left open where the match is weak. Rows give clone size only sometimes, using once, few, many, or a class for an expanded clone.

NA TRBJ2-5 TRBV5-4 NA TGTGCCAGCAGCTTAAAAGTAGGGGCTGAAGGGAAAGAGACCCAGTACTTC CASSLKVGAEGKETQYF
NA TRBJ1-5 TRBV4-1 TRBD1 TGCGCCAGCAGCCAGGGGACAGGGGATCAGCCCCAGCATTTT CASSQGTGDQPQHF
once TRBJ2-5 TRBV6-5 NA TGTGCCAGCAGAAAACAAGAGACCCAGTACTTC CASRKQETQYF
NA TRBJ2-2 TRBV7-3 NA TGTGCCAGCAGCGCCCGTAACGAGCCGACCGGGGAGCTGTTTTTT CASSARNEPTGELFF
once TRBJ2-7 TRBV29-1 NA TGCAGCGTTGCAGGGAATTCCTACGAGCAGTACTTC CSVAGNSYEQYF
NA TRBJ2-7 TRBV6-1 NA TGTGCCAGCAGTGGAGACTACGAGCAGTACTTC CASSGDYEQYF
NA TRBJ2-7 TRBV7-9 NA TGTGCCAGCAGTCCAGGGGGAGGCTCCTACGAGCAGTACTTC CASSPGGGSYEQYF
NA TRBJ1-4 TRBV9 NA TGTGCCAGCAGCACAGGTTGGGATGAAAAACTGTTTTTT CASSTGWDEKLFF
once TRBJ2-1 TRBV9 NA TGTGCCAGCAGCGTTGGGACGGCCAGCAATGAGCAGTTCTTC CASSVGTASNEQFF
once TRBJ2-7 TRBV7-6 TRBD1 TGTGCCAGCAGCTTAGGGGACAGGGCCCACGAGCAGTACTTC CASSLGDRAHEQYF
NA TRBJ2-7 TRBV7-4 TRBD2 TGTGCCAGCAGCCCCTGGACTAGCGGAAACTACGAGCAGTACTTC CASSPWTSGNYEQYF
NA TRBJ2-1 TRBV5-6 TRBD2 TGTGCCAGCAGCTTGGCCGGCCTAATAGCGGGAGTTAGAGGTGAGCAGTTCTTC CASSLAGLIAGVRGEQFF
NA TRBJ2-1 TRBV9 TRBD2 TGTGCCAGCAGCGACCGGGACTACTCCTACAATGAGCAGTTCTTC CASSDRDYSYNEQFF
once TRBJ2-3 TRBV21-1 NA TGTGCCAGCAGCCTGACGCGGGAGGACCCCCTCGGCACAGATACGCAGTATTTT CASSLTREDPLGTDTQYF
NA TRBJ2-1 TRBV27 NA TGTGCCAGCAGTTTTGAGGGAAACAATGAGCAGTTCTTC CASSFEGNNEQFF
NA TRBJ2-6 TRBV18 NA TGTGCCAGCTCACCACCGAACCGGTCTGGGGCCAACGTCCTGACTTTC CASSPPNRSGANVLTF
once TRBJ2-7 TRBV11-3 NA TGTGCCAGCAGCTTAGTTCCGGGAGCTTACTACGAGCAGTACTTC CASSLVPGAYYEQYF
NA TRBJ1-1 TRBV6-1 NA TGTGCCAGCAGTGGTAGGGCACAGGGAAGGAACACTGAAGCTTTCTTT CASSGRAQGRNTEAFF
NA TRBJ1-4 TRBV5-1 TRBD1 TGCGCCAGCAGCCTACAGGGGTCTAATGAAAAACTGTTTTTT CASSLQGSNEKLFF
NA TRBJ2-2 TRBV18 NA TGTGCCAGCTCACCACTTACGAGCACCGGGGAGCTGTTTTTT CASSPLTSTGELFF
NA TRBJ1-1 TRBV7-8 NA TGTGCCAGCAGCTTGGCCCAGGGCACTGAAGCTTTCTTT CASSLAQGTEAFF
NA TRBJ1-1 TRBV4-2 NA TGTGCCAGCAGCCAAGCGGGGGTTAGGGGCACTGAAGCTTTCTTT CASSQAGVRGTEAFF
NA TRBJ1-1 TRBV6-4 NA TGTGCCAGCAGGGCGGGCCAGGATTACACTGAAGCTTTCTTT CASRAGQDYTEAFF
NA TRBJ2-1 TRBV15 NA TGTGCCACCAGCAGATACAAGGCGGATGAGCAGTTCTTC CATSRYKADEQFF
NA TRBJ2-3 TRBV7-2 NA TGTGCCAGCAGCTTGACAGATACGCAGTATTTT CASSLTDTQYF
NA TRBJ1-1 TRBV15 NA TGTGCCACCAGCAGCGACTTTGGTGCTTTCTTT CATSSDFGAFF
NA TRBJ2-1 TRBV5-1 TRBD2 TGCGCCAGCAGCGTGGGCGGACTAGCGGGGCAGGGAGAGCAGTTCTTC CASSVGGLAGQGEQFF
NA TRBJ2-5 TRBV5-1 TRBD1 TGCGCCAGCAGCTCCACTGACAGGGGGAAAATGGAGACCCAGTACTTC CASSSTDRGKMETQYF
NA TRBJ1-2 TRBV28 TRBD1 TGTGCCAGCAGGGCTAAGGGACAGGGAAACTATGGCTACACCTTC CASRAKGQGNYGYTF
once TRBJ1-1 TRBV12-1 NA TGTGCCAGCAGCTTTCGTCTCCCGCAAAAGAAGGATGAAGCTTTCTTT CASSFRLPQKKDEAFF
NA TRBJ1-2 TRBV28 NA TGTGCCAGCAGCTCCGGAGGGATTAATGGCTACACCTTC CASSSGGINGYTF
NA TRBJ1-1 TRBV5-1 TRBD1 TGCGCCAGCAGCTCGGACAGGGTAGTGGATGAAGCTTTCTTT CASSSDRVVDEAFF